This T cell receptor (beta chain) emerged from a study of technical replicates of blood from a handful of donors. Germline V CDR1 and CDR2: SGDLS, YYNGEE. There are 18 residues in the CDR3. The V gene end was trimmed by 4 bases and the J gene end by 2 bases; junction bases not matched to a gene: 7. Libraries were prepared by immunoSEQ multiplex PCR; TCRdb keeps only in-frame clonotypes and omits some of them. This sample carries about 59,000 clones, roughly 97% of them seen once, and the ten largest clones take around 0.19%. Sequencing was carried out using T cells isolated from PBMCs. The clonotype comes from a human donor in good health. This chain joins TRBV9 and TRBJ2-1, with TRBD2 matching 15 bases. CDR3 coding DNA: TGTGCCAGCAGCCTAGGACTAGCGGGAGGGAGGCCCTACAATGAGCAGTTCTTC. Amino acids: CASSLGLAGGRPYNEQFF.